The 16 T cell receptor beta chains below all came from one sample that was sequenced in a study of T cell responses to AZD1222 COVID-19 vaccine. The data were produced by immunoSEQ multiplex PCR, yet TCRdb's version contains in-frame clones alone and is incomplete. The table shows about 92,000 clones, with approximately 90% occurring only once. Sequencing used peripheral blood, obtained on day 0 of AZD1222 vaccination. The receptors were sampled from an adult in good health.

The chain links TRBV7-9 to TRBJ1-6; D is unclear. The CDR3 has 13 amino acids. Trimming left V 3 bases short and J 9 bases short, with 9 bases between. Germline CDR1 SEHNR, CDR2 FQNEAQ (reference sequence). CDR3 bases: TGTGCCAGCAGCTTGTTAGAGTCTTCACCCCTCCACTTT. Translating gives CASSLLESSPLHF.

Remarks on this clone: Because the CDR3's place on the DNA is in doubt, the DNA is left out and the CDR3 is given as listed by TCRdb. The chain joins TRBV19 to TRBJ1-1; the tabulated D call, TRBD1, remains unverified against the DNA. The CDR3 contains 12 residues when both ends are counted. Germline V gene sequence: CDR1 LNHDA, CDR2 SQIVND (reference sequence). The CDR3 loop reads CASSILASEAFF.

The chain links TRBV28 to TRBJ1-1; 7 positions match TRBD1. CDR3 length: 14 residues. CDR1 and CDR2 from the germline V gene are MDHEN and SYDVKM. After removal of 5 bases from V and 5 bases from J, the junction contained 8 bases not matched to a gene. The CDR3 is CASSPSRQGTEAFF. In nucleotides, the CDR3 is TGTGCCAGCAGTCCTAGCAGACAGGGTACTGAAGCTTTCTTT. Variable domain in full (rest from reference TRBV28 and TRBJ1-1): DVKVTQSSRYLVKRTGEKVFLECVQDMDHENMFWYRQDPGLGLRLIYFSYDVKMKEKGDIPEGYSVSREKKERFSLILESASTNQTSMYLCASSPSRQGTEAFFGQGTRLTVV.

This chain connects TRBV7-2 to TRBJ2-7, with D maybe TRBD1 (5 bases). Germline V gives CDR1 SGHTA, CDR2 FQGNSA. Trimming pared 3 bases from V and 1 base from J, leaving 13 bases between. The CDR3 covers 15 residues. The CDR3 here is CASSFQWGPSYEQYF. The DNA of the CDR3 is TGTGCCAGCAGCTTTCAATGGGGCCCTTCCTACGAGCAGTACTTC.

The chain joins TRBV2 to TRBJ1-5, with D perhaps matching TRBD1 (5 bases). The CDR3 consists of 13 residues. Germline V gene data show CDR1 as SNHLY and CDR2 as FYNNEI. Trimming shortened V by 6 bases and J by 1 base, and 7 bases separated the two germline ends. The CDR3 sequence: CASRGRSNQPQHF. DNA for the CDR3: TGTGCCAGCAGGGGACGGAGCAATCAGCCCCAGCATTTT.

The chain links TRBV19 to TRBJ2-3; D is undetermined. This CDR3 region has 12 residues. The germline V gene has CDR1 LNHDA and CDR2 SQIVND (reference sequence). V dropped 6 bases and J dropped 6 bases, with 10 bases sitting between them. Here the CDR3 DNA reads TGTGCCAGTAGGCTCAGTGGTGATACGCAGTATTTT. Translating it yields CASRLSGDTQYF. Variable domain in full (rest from reference TRBV19 and TRBJ2-3): DGGITQSPKYLFRKEGQNVTLSCEQNLNHDAMYWYRQDPGQGLRLIYYSQIVNDFQKGDIAEGYSVSREKKESFPLTVTSAQKNPTAFYLCASRLSGDTQYFGPGTRLTVL.

In its sample, this clone was seen once. The V gene is TRBV9, the J gene TRBJ2-1; 8 nucleotides agree with TRBD2. V was clipped by 0 bases and J by 5 bases; unmatched bases: 1. Looked up from germline, CDR1 is SGDLS and CDR2 is YYNGEE. CDR3 length equals 14 residues. For the CDR3, the DNA is TGTGCCAGCAGCGTAGCACTAGCGGACAATGAGCAGTTCTTC. It codes for CASSVALADNEQFF.

The chain uses TRBV3-1 (or the pseudogene TRBV3-2) and TRBJ2-5, with TRBD2 matching over 10 bases. Germline V lookup: CDR1 LGHDT, CDR2 YNNKEL (reference sequence). The V and J ends lost 2 bases and 5 bases, in that order; junction bases with no gene match: 2. The CDR3 extends over 14 amino acids. This CDR3 is CASSQFSGGETQYF. The CDR3 DNA is TGTGCCAGCAGCCAATTTAGCGGGGGGGAGACCCAGTACTTC.

This CDR3 is CASSYGRGGQKETQYF. The CDR3 bases are TGTGCCAGCAGTTATGGGCGGGGGGGACAGAAAGAGACCCAGTACTTC. This chain joins TRBV6-6 and TRBJ2-5; TRBD2 aligns across 9 bases. Germline V gives CDR1 MNHNY, CDR2 SVGAGI (reference sequence). This CDR3 is built from 16 residues. The trim removed 3 bases at V and 3 bases at J, leaving 8 bases unmatched.

The CDR3 DNA reads as TGTGCCAGCAGTTTACCGGGACGGAACAATGAGCAGTTCTTC. It is translated as CASSLPGRNNEQFF. The chain has TRBV7-3 and TRBJ2-1; the D call may be TRBD1 or TRBD2 (5 bases each). The V end was cut by 6 bases, the J end by 5 bases, with 14 bases between. The germline CDR1 and CDR2 sequences are SGHTA and FQGTGA. The CDR3 consists of 14 residues.

The rearrangement uses TRBV28 and TRBJ2-7; maybe TRBD1 (8 bases). Germline CDR1 MDHEN, CDR2 SYDVKM. This CDR3 has 14 residues. V lost 6 bases to trimming and J lost 3 bases, with 15 bases between them. Here the CDR3 DNA reads TGTGCCAGCAGCCCAACAGGGGGGGGCTACGAGCAGTACTTC. Amino acids: CASSPTGGGYEQYF.

The chain uses TRBV7-8 and TRBJ2-7; D unclear. The CDR3 loop spans 15 amino acids. V lost 3 bases, J lost 7 bases, and 19 bases lay in between. Germline CDR1 reads SGHVS; CDR2 reads FQNEAQ. The CDR3: CASSLHLRPSPEQYF. Written as DNA, the CDR3 is TGTGCCAGCAGCTTGCACTTGCGCCCATCTCCTGAGCAGTACTTC. Full variable domain (remainder filled in from reference TRBV7-8 and TRBJ2-7): GAGVSQSPRYKVAKRGQDVALRCDPISGHVSLFWYQQALGQGPEFLTYFQNEAQLDKSGLPSDRFFAERPEGSVSTLKIQRTQQEDSAVYLCASSLHLRPSPEQYFGPGTRLTVT.

This chain links TRBV5-1 with TRBJ2-3; 11 nucleotides align to TRBD1. J was trimmed by 4 bases and V by 0 bases; bases with no gene match: 4. The CDR3 contains 16 residues. Per the germline V gene, CDR1 is SGHRS and CDR2 is YFSETQ. CDR3 sequence (DNA): TGCGCCAGCAGCTTGGACGGACAGGGGGCCCCAGATACGCAGTATTTT. Translation gives CASSLDGQGAPDTQYF.

This chain links TRBV4-2 with TRBJ1-1, with D perhaps matching TRBD1 (5 bases). V lost 1 base, J lost 1 base, and 7 bases lay in between. Germline values: CDR1 LGHNA, CDR2 YNFKEQ. This CDR3 contains 14 residues. The CDR3 is CASSQAQGNTEAFF. In DNA form, the CDR3 reads TGTGCCAGCAGCCAAGCTCAGGGGAACACTGAAGCTTTCTTT.

The J gene is TRBJ2-7, the V gene TRBV6-5; 8 bases agree with TRBD1. CDR3 length equals 16 residues. CDR1 is MNHEY and CDR2 is SVGAGI in the germline V gene. J lost 1 base, V lost 1 base, and 6 bases had no gene match. CDR3 nucleotides: TGTGCCAGCAGTTACTTTAGGACAGGGCCTTCCTACGAGCAGTACTTC. Protein: CASSYFRTGPSYEQYF.

The chain recombines TRBV19 with TRBJ2-3, with D perhaps being TRBD1 or TRBD2 (6 bases each). The length of the CDR3 is 13 residues. The V gene's germline CDR1 is LNHDA and CDR2 SQIVND (reference sequence). Trimming took 7 bases from V and 6 from J, leaving 14 bases between them. CDR3 DNA: TGTGCCAGTACCCCACAAGGGGGGGATACGCAGTATTTT. Its translation is CASTPQGGDTQYF.